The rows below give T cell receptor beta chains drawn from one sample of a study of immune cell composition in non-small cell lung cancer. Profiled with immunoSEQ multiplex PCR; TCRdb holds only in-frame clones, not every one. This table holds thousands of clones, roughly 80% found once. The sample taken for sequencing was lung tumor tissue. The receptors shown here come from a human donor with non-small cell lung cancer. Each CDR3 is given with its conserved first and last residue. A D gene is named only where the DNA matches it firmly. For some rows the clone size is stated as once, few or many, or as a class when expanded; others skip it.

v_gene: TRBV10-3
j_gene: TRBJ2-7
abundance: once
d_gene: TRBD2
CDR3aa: CAIRTSGSHEQYF
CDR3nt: TGTGCCATAAGGACTAGCGGGAGTCACGAGCAGTACTTC

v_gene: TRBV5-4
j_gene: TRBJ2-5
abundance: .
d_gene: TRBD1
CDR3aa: CASSDRTGEETQYF
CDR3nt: TGTGCCAGCAGCGATCGGACAGGGGAAGAGACCCAGTACTTC

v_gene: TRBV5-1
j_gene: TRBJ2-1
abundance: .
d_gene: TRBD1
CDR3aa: CASSTMDRNNEQFF
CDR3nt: TGCGCCAGCAGCACAATGGACAGGAACAATGAGCAGTTCTTC

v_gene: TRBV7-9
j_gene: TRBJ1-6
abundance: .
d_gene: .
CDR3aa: CASSFPGGPLHF
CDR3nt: TGTGCCAGCAGCTTTCCGGGGGGACCCCTCCACTTT

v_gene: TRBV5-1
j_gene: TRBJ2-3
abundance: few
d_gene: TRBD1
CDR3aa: CASSPDRGADTQYF
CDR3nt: TGCGCCAGCAGCCCGGACAGGGGCGCAGATACGCAGTATTTT

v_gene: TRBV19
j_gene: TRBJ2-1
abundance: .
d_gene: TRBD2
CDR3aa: CASSILPSGINLGYNEQFF
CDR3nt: TGTGCCAGTAGTATATTACCTAGCGGGATCAACCTAGGATACAATGAGCAGTTCTTC

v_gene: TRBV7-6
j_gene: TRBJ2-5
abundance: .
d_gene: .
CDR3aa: CASNVGPGQETQYF
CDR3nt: TGTGCCAGCAACGTCGGCCCAGGGCAAGAGACCCAGTACTTC

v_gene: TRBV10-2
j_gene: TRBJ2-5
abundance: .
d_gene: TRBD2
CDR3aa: CASSVGASGVGETQYF
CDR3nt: TGCGCCAGCAGTGTGGGGGCTAGCGGGGTCGGGGAGACCCAGTACTTC

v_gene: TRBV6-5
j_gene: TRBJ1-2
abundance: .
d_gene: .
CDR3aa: CASSYSRGGYGYTF
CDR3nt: TGTGCCAGCAGTTACTCGAGAGGGGGATATGGCTACACCTTC

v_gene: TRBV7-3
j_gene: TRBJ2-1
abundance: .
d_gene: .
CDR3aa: CASSYRGLEYNEQFF
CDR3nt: TGTGCCAGCAGCTACCGGGGTTTGGAATACAATGAGCAGTTCTTC

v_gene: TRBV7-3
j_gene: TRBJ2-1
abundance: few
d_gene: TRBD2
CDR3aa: CASSLVGGRAYNEQFF
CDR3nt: TGTGCCAGCAGCTTAGTCGGCGGGAGGGCCTACAATGAGCAGTTCTTC

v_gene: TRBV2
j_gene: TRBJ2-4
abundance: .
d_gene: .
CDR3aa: CASKPRGAASPIQYF
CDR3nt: TGTGCCAGCAAGCCCCGCGGAGCGGCGTCGCCAATTCAGTACTTC

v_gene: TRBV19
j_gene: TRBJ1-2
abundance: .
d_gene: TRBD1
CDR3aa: CASSMSSPTGVGYGYTF
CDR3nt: TGTGCCAGTAGTATGTCGTCTCCGACAGGGGTGGGCTATGGCTACACCTTC

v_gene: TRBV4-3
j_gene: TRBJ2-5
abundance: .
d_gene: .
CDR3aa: CASSQDLTYEEETQYF
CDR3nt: TGCGCCAGCAGCCAAGATCTCACCTACGAGGAAGAGACCCAGTACTTC

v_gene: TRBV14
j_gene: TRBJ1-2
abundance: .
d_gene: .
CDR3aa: CASSQGRGSFNSGGYTF
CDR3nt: TGTGCCAGCAGCCAAGGCAGAGGGAGCTTTAACAGTGGTGGCTACACCTTC

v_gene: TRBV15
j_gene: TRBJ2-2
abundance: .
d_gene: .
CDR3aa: CATSRHGGNTGELFF
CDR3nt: TGTGCCACCAGCAGACACGGGGGGAACACCGGGGAGCTGTTTTTT

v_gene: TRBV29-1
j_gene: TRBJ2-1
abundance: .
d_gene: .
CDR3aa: CSATGDTASYNEQFF
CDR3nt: TGCAGCGCCACCGGGGACACCGCCTCCTACAATGAGCAGTTCTTC

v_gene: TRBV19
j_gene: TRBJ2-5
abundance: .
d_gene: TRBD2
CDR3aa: CASSIPPASGSETQYF
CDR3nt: TGTGCCAGTAGTATACCTCCAGCTAGCGGGTCGGAGACCCAGTACTTC

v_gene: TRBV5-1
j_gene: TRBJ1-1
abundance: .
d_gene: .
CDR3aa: CASSLGQGFDTEAFF
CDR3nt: TGCGCCAGCAGCTTGGGCCAGGGGTTTGACACTGAAGCTTTCTTT

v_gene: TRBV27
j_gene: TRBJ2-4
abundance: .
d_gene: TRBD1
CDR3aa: CASSFYPDREQYF
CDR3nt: TGTGCCAGCAGTTTTTACCCCGACAGGGAACAGTACTTC

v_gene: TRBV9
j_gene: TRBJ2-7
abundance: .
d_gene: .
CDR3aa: CASSSTPNGLPYEQYF
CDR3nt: TGTGCCAGCAGCTCCACCCCTAACGGACTTCCCTACGAGCAGTACTTC

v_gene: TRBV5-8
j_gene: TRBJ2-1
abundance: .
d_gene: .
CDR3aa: CASSLGGLYNEQFF
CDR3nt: TGTGCCAGCAGCTTGGGCGGGCTATACAATGAGCAGTTCTTC